This TCR beta chain was recovered during a study of regulatory T cells. This clone has only one observation. What it binds is not known. The PCR used 52 TRBV and 13 TRBJ primers. Sequencing used immunoSEQ multiplex PCR; TCRdb keeps in-frame clones, though not all of them. Among fewer than 6,500 clones listed, around 87% were seen once. V was cut by 4 bases and J by 9 bases, with 23 bases left in between. From germline, CDR1 is MDHEN and CDR2 SYDVKM. The CDR3 sequence is 16 residues long. Findings of the study overall: Compared with autologous conventional CD4+ cells and control regulatory cells, CD3G-deficient regulatory T cells showed reduced diversity.

The sequenced sample consisted of CD4+ Tregs sorted from blood. This clonotype was sampled from a young adult with CD3G deficiency. The chain carries TRBV28 and TRBJ2-3; tentative D call: TRBD2 (5 bases). CDR3 sequence reads: CASSSAGKGRDGTQYF. In DNA, the CDR3 is TGTGCCAGCAGTTCGGCGGGTAAGGGCAGAGACGGGACGCAGTATTTT.